This T cell receptor (beta chain) was sequenced in a study of cytomegalovirus exposure and HLA in healthy donors. Study findings and constraints: Segments of the TCR beta V type were, in most cases, productive about 87% or about 30% of the time in an earlier analysis.

PCR primers comprised 60 Vbeta and 13 Jbeta primers. The assay was immunoSEQ multiplex PCR, and TCRdb's table has in-frame clones only and misses some. The sample yields some 190,000 clones, around 82% seen once. This clone was found a few times. Its antigen is currently unknown. Unmatched junction bases numbered 8, after V lost 6 bases and J lost 4 bases. There are 14 residues in the CDR3. Germline V gene lookup returns CDR1 MNHNS and CDR2 SASEGT. The receptor's source is a man aged 35-49 years in good health and CMV-seropositive. Material: PBMCs. This chain connects TRBV6-1 to TRBJ1-2, with 7 bases that match TRBD1. The CDR3 bases are TGTGCCAGCAGAGATGACAGGGCGGGCTATGGCTACACCTTC. Its translation: CASRDDRAGYGYTF.